A selection of T cell receptor beta chains follows, all from one sample in a study of blood T cell repertoires in COVID-19. The repertoire was sequenced with immunoSEQ multiplex PCR; TCRdb's copy has only in-frame clones and lacks some. The repertoire holds about 110,000 clones, with 80% to 90% as singletons. Sequencing was carried out using peripheral blood. All receptors come from a human donor in a cohort sampled during active COVID-19. Both conserved end residues are part of each CDR3. Fields, in order: J gene, D gene, V gene, clone size, CDR3 DNA, CDR3 protein. The D gene is left open where the match is weak. Clone size is not always given. Where it is, it says once, few, many or a class for expanded clones.

TRBJ2-4	TRBD1	TRBV2	once	TGTGCCAGCACCCTAGGGACAGGGGGTGTTATACTAGCCAAAAACATTCAGTACTTC	CASTLGTGGVILAKNIQYF
TRBJ1-5	NA	TRBV19	NA	TGTGCCAGTAGTATTACAGGGACCGGCAATCAGCCCCAGCATTTT	CASSITGTGNQPQHF
TRBJ2-7	NA	TRBV2	NA	TGTGCCAGCAGTGAAAGGGGTGCGGGAGAGCAGTACTTC	CASSERGAGEQYF
TRBJ2-2	NA	TRBV5-6	NA	TGTGCCAGCAGCTTGGGACTGAATCTAGACACCGGGGAGCTGTTTTTT	CASSLGLNLDTGELFF
TRBJ1-1	NA	TRBV11-2	NA	TGTGCCAGCAGCGTGTCAGATAACATGAACACTGAAGCTTTCTTT	CASSVSDNMNTEAFF
TRBJ1-4	TRBD1	TRBV7-6	NA	TGTGCCAGCAGCTTTACAGGGGCGGAAAAACTGTTTTTT	CASSFTGAEKLFF
TRBJ2-1	NA	TRBV5-1	NA	TGCGCCAGCAGCTTAGAGGCCCCTTGGTCCTACAATGAGCAGTTCTTC	CASSLEAPWSYNEQFF
TRBJ2-1	NA	TRBV24-1	NA	TGTGCCACCAGCGGGAGAGAATACAATGAGCAGTTCTTC	CATSGREYNEQFF
TRBJ1-4	TRBD1	TRBV15	NA	TGTGCCACCAGCAGAGATCTTGGTACAGGGGGGGAAAAACTGTTTTTT	CATSRDLGTGGEKLFF
TRBJ1-2	NA	TRBV7-8	few	TGTGCCAGCAGCTTAGGCGGCGGGGGCGATCTCTATGGCTACACCTTC	CASSLGGGGDLYGYTF
TRBJ2-3	NA	TRBV6-5	NA	TGTGCCAGCAGCCTTTCGACAGATAGCACAGATACGCAGTATTTT	CASSLSTDSTDTQYF
TRBJ1-2	NA	TRBV28	NA	TGTGCCAGCAGAAGGACAGCCAACTATGGCTACACCTTC	CASRRTANYGYTF
TRBJ2-3	NA	TRBV5-1	once	TGCGCCAGCAGGATAAGAGTGAACACAGATACGCAGTATTTT	CASRIRVNTDTQYF
TRBJ1-5	NA	TRBV19	NA	TGTGCCAGTAGTATCGGCGGAGGGGACAATCAGCCCCAGCATTTT	CASSIGGGDNQPQHF
TRBJ2-1	NA	TRBV10-3	NA	TGTGCCATTAGCGAGGACAGATACAATGAGCAGTTCTTC	CAISEDRYNEQFF
TRBJ1-1	TRBD1	TRBV20-1	NA	TGCAGTGCTATTGATACAGGGGGGGGTGCGGTGAACACTGAAGCTTTCTTT	CSAIDTGGGAVNTEAFF
TRBJ2-1	NA	TRBV21-1	NA	TGTGCCAGCAGCTGCAGGGATGGGGACATGGACGACGAGCAGTTCTTC	CASSCRDGDMDDEQFF
TRBJ2-2	TRBD1	TRBV7-3	NA	TGTGCCAGCAGCTTAACGCCGACAGGGTCGGCCTACACCGGGGAGCTGTTTTTT	CASSLTPTGSAYTGELFF
TRBJ1-1	NA	TRBV7-3	NA	TGTGCCAGCAGCTTTGGAGATAGTGCTGAAGCTTTCTTT	CASSFGDSAEAFF
TRBJ2-7	NA	TRBV13	NA	TGTGCCAGCACCGCCCAGGGGCGCCCCTACGAGCAGTACTTC	CASTAQGRPYEQYF
TRBJ2-6	TRBD2	TRBV15	NA	TGTGCCACCAGCAGAGAACTAGCGGGAGTGGCGGGGGCCAACGTCCTGACTTTC	CATSRELAGVAGANVLTF
TRBJ2-2	NA	TRBV19	NA	TGTGCCAGTAGTATGTTCCTTCAAGGGGGTCGGGCCGGGGAGCTGTTTTTT	CASSMFLQGGRAGELFF
TRBJ1-5	TRBD1	TRBV6-6	NA	TGTGCCAGCACCGACAGGGGCAAAAGCAATCAGCCCCAGCATTTT	CASTDRGKSNQPQHF
TRBJ2-7	TRBD1	TRBV7-7	NA	TGTGCCAGCAGCCCATCGGGACAGGGGGAGGGCGAGCAGTACTTC	CASSPSGQGEGEQYF
TRBJ2-7	TRBD2	TRBV28	NA	TGTGCCAGCAGCTCCGCAGGACTAGCGGGAGTCGAGCAGTACTTC	CASSSAGLAGVEQYF
TRBJ1-2	TRBD1	TRBV6-5	NA	TGTGCCAGCAGTACTGGACAGGGGTCTGTAAGGGGCTACACCTTC	CASSTGQGSVRGYTF
TRBJ2-3	TRBD2	TRBV7-6	NA	TGTGCCAGCAGCTTCGCGGGGGAGTATGCAGATACGCAGTATTTT	CASSFAGEYADTQYF
TRBJ2-7	TRBD1	TRBV19	NA	TGTGCCAGTAGTCCTCCGACAGGGGGTTTGAGCGAGCAGTACTTC	CASSPPTGGLSEQYF
TRBJ1-1	TRBD1	TRBV7-2	once	TGTGCCAGCAGCTTAATTACAGGGGGCAGGGACACTGAAGCTTTCTTT	CASSLITGGRDTEAFF
TRBJ1-2	TRBD1	TRBV27	NA	TGTGCCAGCAGTTTAGGGACAGGGTTTTTCGGCTACACCTTC	CASSLGTGFFGYTF
TRBJ2-2	TRBD1	TRBV5-1	NA	TGCGCCAGCAGCTCCCACAGACAGGGGCCGAACACCGGGGAGCTGTTTTTT	CASSSHRQGPNTGELFF
TRBJ1-1	NA	TRBV7-9	once	TGTGCCAGCAGCTTACCGGAGGACCGGAGCGATCAAGCTTTCTTT	CASSLPEDRSDQAFF
TRBJ1-3	NA	TRBV6-1	NA	TGTGCCAGCAGTGAAAGAGTCCACTCTGGAAACACCATATATTTT	CASSERVHSGNTIYF
TRBJ1-5	NA	TRBV18	NA	TGTGCCAGCTCACAGAACAGGGTGGGCGGGAGCAATCAGCCCCAGCATTTT	CASSQNRVGGSNQPQHF
TRBJ2-4	NA	TRBV5-1	few	TGCGCCAGCAGCTTGGCTGCAGGGGCAGGGAACATTCAGTACTTC	CASSLAAGAGNIQYF
TRBJ1-3	TRBD1	TRBV18	NA	TGTGCCAGCTCCCCCCCTCGTACAGGGGTAGCCGGAAACACCATATATTTT	CASSPPRTGVAGNTIYF
TRBJ2-2	TRBD2	TRBV10-3	few	TGTGCCATCAGTCCTAGCGGCACCAACACCGGGGAGCTGTTTTTT	CAISPSGTNTGELFF
TRBJ1-1	NA	TRBV21-1	NA	TGTGCCAGCAGCAAAGCGGAAGTAGTAGGAGAGGATTTTTGCACTGAAGCTTTCTTT	CASSKAEVVGEDFCTEAFF
TRBJ2-1	TRBD2	TRBV5-6	NA	TGTGCCAGCAGCTTGGGACTAGCGGGAGTTTTGTTCTTC	CASSLGLAGVLFF
TRBJ2-6	NA	TRBV29-1	NA	TGCAGCGTTGGTTTGGCTTCTGGGGCCAACGTCCTGACTTTC	CSVGLASGANVLTF
TRBJ2-5	NA	TRBV7-9	once	TGTGCCAGCAGCTTAATAGCCCACGGAGGAGAGACCCAGTACTTC	CASSLIAHGGETQYF
TRBJ1-5	NA	TRBV19	NA	TGTGCCAGTAGTATTCGCGGGGCGTTCAATCAGCCCCAGCATTTT	CASSIRGAFNQPQHF
TRBJ2-1	TRBD2	TRBV6-6	once	TGTGCCAGCAGTCGCCCGCGGGAGTCTCGCTCCTACAATGAGCAGTTCTTC	CASSRPRESRSYNEQFF
TRBJ1-1	NA	TRBV18	few	TGTGCCAGCTCACTCAACGGGGGTGGGGACACTGAAGCTTTCTTT	CASSLNGGGDTEAFF
TRBJ2-1	TRBD1	TRBV9	NA	TGTGCCAGCAAACCCCCCGGACAGGGGGTGGCCAGTGAGCAGTTCTTC	CASKPPGQGVASEQFF
TRBJ2-7	TRBD1	TRBV2	NA	TGTGCCAGCAGTGCCCGGACAGGGGACGAGCAGTACTTC	CASSARTGDEQYF
TRBJ1-5	NA	TRBV28	few	TGTGCCAGCAGTTTGCGGGGGGTTTATCAGCCCCAGCATTTT	CASSLRGVYQPQHF
TRBJ2-2	TRBD1	TRBV6-5	NA	TGTGCCAGCAGTTCCGGGACAGGGGGCCACGGGGAGCTGTTTTTT	CASSSGTGGHGELFF
TRBJ2-1	TRBD2	TRBV19	NA	TGTGCCAGTAGCCCGGCGGGGGCCTACAATGAGCAGTTCTTC	CASSPAGAYNEQFF
TRBJ2-7	NA	TRBV7-9	NA	TGTGCCAGCAGCTTAGGGGACATACCTACGACGCAGTACTTC	CASSLGDIPTTQYF
TRBJ1-1	NA	TRBV5-1	NA	TGCGCCAGCAGCTTGGACGGAGTGAACACTGAAGCTTTCTTT	CASSLDGVNTEAFF
TRBJ1-2	NA	TRBV18	NA	TGTGCCAGCTCACCCTCATCGGGGGTTGACTATGGCTACACCTTC	CASSPSSGVDYGYTF
TRBJ1-2	NA	TRBV7-2	NA	TGTGCCAGCAGCTTAACAGGAAGGGTTGAGGGCTACACCTTC	CASSLTGRVEGYTF
TRBJ2-2	NA	TRBV5-1	NA	TGCGCCAGCAGCTTGATTGGAGGACCGAACACCGGGGAGCTGTTTTTT	CASSLIGGPNTGELFF
TRBJ2-7	NA	TRBV27	NA	TGTGCCAGCAGCCGGACAGTTGCCTCCTACGAGCAGTACTTC	CASSRTVASYEQYF
TRBJ1-5	NA	TRBV7-2	NA	TGTGCCAGCAGCTTAATAGGGGGCAATCAGCCCCAGCATTTT	CASSLIGGNQPQHF
TRBJ2-5	NA	TRBV9	NA	TGTGCCAGCAGCGTAGCGGAGGGGACCCAGTACTTC	CASSVAEGTQYF